This T cell receptor (beta chain) was obtained from a study of blood T cell repertoires in COVID-19. Looking at the study overall: From the United States, Italy and Spain came samples of acute and convalescent COVID-19.

Original handling: Estimation of nucleated cell counts relied on the amplification of reference gene primers. The method was immunoSEQ multiplex PCR; TCRdb's version includes in-frame clones alone and lacks a portion of them. The V and J calls and the clone size are those of that table, but D and trimming were determined from the DNA. The sample records about 15,000 clones, around 87% being singletons. The sample was peripheral blood. The sequence derives from a man aged 55 to 70 with acute or convalescent COVID-19.

CDR3 loop: CASSYARGEGGYTF. The DNA for the CDR3 is TGTGCCAGCAGCTACGCCAGGGGGGAAGGTGGCTACACCTTC. The chain combines TRBV6-6 with TRBJ1-2, with 7 bases lining up with TRBD1. CDR1 is MNHNY and CDR2 is SVGAGI in the germline V gene (reference sequence). CDR3 size: 14 residues. V lost 6 bases, J lost 7 bases, and 11 bases stayed unmatched.